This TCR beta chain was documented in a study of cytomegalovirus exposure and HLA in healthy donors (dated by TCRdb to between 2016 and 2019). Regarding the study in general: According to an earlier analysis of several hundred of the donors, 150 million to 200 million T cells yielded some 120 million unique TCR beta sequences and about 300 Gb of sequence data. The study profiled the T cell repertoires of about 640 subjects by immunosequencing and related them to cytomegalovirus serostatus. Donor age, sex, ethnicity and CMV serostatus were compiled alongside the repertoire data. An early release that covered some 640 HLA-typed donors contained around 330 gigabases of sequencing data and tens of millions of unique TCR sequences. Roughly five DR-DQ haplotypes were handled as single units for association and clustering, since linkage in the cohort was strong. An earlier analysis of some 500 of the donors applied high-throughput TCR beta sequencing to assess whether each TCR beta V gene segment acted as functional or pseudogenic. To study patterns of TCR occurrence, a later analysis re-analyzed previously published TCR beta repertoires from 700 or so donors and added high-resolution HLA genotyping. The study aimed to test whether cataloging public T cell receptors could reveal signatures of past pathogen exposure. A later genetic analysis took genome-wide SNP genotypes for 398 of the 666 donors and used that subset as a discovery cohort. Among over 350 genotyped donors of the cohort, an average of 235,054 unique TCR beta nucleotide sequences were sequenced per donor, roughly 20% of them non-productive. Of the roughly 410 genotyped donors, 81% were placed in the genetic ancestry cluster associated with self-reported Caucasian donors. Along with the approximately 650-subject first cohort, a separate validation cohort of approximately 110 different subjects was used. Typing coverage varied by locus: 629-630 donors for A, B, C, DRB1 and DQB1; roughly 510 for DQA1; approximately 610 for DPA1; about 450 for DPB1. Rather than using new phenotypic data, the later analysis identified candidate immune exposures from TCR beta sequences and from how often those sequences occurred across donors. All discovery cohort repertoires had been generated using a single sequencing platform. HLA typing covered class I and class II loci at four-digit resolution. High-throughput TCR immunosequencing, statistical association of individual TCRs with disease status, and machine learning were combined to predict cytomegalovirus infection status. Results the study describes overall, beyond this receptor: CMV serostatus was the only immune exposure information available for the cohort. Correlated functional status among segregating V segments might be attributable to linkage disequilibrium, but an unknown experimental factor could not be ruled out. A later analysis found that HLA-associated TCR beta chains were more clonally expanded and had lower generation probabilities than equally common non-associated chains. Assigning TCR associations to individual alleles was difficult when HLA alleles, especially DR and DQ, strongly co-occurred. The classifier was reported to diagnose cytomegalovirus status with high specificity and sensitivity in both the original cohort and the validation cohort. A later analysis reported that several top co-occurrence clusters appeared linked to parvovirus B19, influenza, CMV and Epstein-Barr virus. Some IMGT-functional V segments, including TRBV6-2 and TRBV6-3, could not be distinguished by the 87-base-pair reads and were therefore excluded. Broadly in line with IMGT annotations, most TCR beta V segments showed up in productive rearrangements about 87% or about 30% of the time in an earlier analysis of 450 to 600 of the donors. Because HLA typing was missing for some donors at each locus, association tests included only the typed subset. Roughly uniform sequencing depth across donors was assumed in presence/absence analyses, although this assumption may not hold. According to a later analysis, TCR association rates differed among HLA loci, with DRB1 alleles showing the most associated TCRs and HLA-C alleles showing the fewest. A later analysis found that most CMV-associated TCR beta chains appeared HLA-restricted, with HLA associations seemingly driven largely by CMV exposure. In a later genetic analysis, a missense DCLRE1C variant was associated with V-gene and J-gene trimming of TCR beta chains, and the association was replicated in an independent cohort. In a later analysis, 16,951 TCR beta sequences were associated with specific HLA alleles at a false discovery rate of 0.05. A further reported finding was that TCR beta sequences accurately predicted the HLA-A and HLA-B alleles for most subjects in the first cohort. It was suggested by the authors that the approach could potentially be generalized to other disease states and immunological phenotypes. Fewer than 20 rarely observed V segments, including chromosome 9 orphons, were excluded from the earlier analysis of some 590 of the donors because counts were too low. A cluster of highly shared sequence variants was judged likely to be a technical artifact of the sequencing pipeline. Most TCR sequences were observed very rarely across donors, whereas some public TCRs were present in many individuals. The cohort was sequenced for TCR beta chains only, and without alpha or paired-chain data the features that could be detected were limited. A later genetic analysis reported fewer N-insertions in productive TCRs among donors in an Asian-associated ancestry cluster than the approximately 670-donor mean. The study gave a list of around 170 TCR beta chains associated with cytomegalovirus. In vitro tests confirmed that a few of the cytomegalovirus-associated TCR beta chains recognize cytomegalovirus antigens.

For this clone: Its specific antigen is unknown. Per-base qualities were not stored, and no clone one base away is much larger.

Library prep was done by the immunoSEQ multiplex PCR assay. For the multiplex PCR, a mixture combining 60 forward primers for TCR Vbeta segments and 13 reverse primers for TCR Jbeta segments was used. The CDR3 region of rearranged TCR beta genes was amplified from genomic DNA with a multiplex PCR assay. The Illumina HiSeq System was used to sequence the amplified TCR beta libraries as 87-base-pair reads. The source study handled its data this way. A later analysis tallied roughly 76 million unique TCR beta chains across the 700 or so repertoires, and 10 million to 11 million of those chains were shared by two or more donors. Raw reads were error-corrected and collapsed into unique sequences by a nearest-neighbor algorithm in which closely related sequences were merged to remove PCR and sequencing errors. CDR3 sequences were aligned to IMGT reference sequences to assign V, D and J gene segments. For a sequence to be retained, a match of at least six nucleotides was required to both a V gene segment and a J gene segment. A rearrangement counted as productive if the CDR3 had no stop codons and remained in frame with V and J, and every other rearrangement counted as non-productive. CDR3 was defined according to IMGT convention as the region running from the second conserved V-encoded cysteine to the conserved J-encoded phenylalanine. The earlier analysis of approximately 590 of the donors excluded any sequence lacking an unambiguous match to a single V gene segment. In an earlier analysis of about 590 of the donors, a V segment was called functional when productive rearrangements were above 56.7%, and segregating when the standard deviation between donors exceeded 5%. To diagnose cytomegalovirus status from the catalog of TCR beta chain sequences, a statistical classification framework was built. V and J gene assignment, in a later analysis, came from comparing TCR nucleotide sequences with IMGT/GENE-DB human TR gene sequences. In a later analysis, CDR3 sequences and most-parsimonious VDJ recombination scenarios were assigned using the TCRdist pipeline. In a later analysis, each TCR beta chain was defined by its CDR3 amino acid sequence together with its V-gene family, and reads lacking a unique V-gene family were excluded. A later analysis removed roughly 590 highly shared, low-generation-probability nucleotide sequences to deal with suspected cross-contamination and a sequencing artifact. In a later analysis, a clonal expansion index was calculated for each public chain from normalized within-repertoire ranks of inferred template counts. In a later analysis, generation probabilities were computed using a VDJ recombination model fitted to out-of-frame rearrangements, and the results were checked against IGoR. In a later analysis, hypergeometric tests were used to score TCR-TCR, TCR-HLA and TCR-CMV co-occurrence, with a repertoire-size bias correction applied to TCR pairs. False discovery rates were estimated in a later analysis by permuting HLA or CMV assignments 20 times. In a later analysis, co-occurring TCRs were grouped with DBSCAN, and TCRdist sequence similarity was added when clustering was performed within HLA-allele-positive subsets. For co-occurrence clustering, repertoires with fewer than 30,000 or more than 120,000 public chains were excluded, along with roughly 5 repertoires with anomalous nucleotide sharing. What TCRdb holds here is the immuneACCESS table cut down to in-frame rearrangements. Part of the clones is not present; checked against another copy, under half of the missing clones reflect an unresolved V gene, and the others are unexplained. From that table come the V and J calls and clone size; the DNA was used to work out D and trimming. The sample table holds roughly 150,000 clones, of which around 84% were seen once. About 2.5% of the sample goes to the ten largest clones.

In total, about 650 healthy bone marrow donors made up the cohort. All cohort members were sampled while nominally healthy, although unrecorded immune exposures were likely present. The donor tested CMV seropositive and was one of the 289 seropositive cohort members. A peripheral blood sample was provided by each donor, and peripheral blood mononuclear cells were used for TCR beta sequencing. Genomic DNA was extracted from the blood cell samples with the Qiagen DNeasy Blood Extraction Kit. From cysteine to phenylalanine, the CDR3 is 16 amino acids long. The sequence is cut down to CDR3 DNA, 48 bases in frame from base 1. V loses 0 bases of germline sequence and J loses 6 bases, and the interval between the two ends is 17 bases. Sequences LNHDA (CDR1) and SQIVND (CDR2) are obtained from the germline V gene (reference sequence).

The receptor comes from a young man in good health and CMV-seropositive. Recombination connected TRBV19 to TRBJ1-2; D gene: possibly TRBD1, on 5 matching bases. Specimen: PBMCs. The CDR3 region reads CASSIDQLTGLNGYTF. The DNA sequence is TGTGCCAGTAGTATAGATCAGTTAACAGGATTAAATGGCTACACCTTC.